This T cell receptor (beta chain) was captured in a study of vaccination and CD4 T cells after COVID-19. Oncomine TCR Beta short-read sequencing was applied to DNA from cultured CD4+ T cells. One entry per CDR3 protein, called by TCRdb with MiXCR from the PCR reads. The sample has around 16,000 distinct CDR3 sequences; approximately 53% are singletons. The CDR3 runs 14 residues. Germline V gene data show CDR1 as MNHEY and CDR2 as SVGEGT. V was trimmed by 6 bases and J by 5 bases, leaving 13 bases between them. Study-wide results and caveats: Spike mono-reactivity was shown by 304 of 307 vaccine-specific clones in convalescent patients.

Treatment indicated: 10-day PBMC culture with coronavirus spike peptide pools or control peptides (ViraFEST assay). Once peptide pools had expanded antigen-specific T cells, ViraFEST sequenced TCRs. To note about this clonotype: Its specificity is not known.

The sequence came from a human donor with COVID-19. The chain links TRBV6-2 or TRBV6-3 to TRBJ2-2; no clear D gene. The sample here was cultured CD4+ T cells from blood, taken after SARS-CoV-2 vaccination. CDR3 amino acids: CASRLAVGTGELFF. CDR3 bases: TGTGCCAGCAGGCTCGCGGTGGGGACCGGGGAGCTGTTTTTT.